The clone carrying this TCR beta chain was picked up one time. The data are from a study of shared clonotypes between healthy human individuals. The CDR3 totals 23 residues. Germline CDR1 and CDR2: SGHDN and FVKESK. V dropped 0 bases and J dropped 2 bases, with 32 bases sitting between them. Using immunoSEQ multiplex PCR, the repertoire was profiled, and TCRdb retains in-frame clones only, with some absent. The sample has about 2.4 million clones; over 85% are singletons. What was sequenced was naive CD4+ T cells from PBMCs. The subset was: CD45RA+ positively selected. The chain uses TRBV14 and TRBJ2-1; D may match TRBD1 or TRBD2 (5 bases each). The TCR was taken from a young man in good health. Some clones in this sample may be carry-over from other donors' samples. Written as DNA, the CDR3 is TGTGCCAGCAGCCAAGAAAAGGGGACGGGACCCGGAGCCACCCGCGTCCCCTACAATGAGCAGTTCTTC. Translation gives CASSQEKGTGPGATRVPYNEQFF.